Listed here are 14 T cell receptor beta chains from one sample, sequenced in a study of T cell repertoires in ileal Crohn's disease. TCRdb's copy holds only in-frame clones and misses some; the assay was immunoSEQ multiplex PCR. The sample carries a few thousand clones, 82% recorded once. Sample: ileal tissue. These receptors were obtained from an adult with Crohn's disease.

This rearrangement joins TRBV7-2 to TRBJ2-3; D gene ambiguous. V lost 5 bases and J lost 0, with 6 bases in between. CDR1 is SGHTA and CDR2 is FQGNSA in the germline V gene. This CDR3 comprises 13 residues. Here the CDR3 reads CASSPLSTDTQYF. The CDR3 DNA follows: TGTGCCAGCAGCCCCTTAAGCACAGATACGCAGTATTTT.

The chain is built from TRBV5-4 and TRBJ2-2, with D possibly being TRBD2 (5 bases). V was shortened by 2 bases and J by 4 bases, with 6 bases between the two germline ends. The length of the CDR3 is 13 residues. The V gene's germline CDR1 is SGHNT and CDR2 YYREEE (reference sequence). The CDR3 bases are TGTGCCAGCAGCTTTCGGGGCACCGGGGAGCTGTTTTTT. Translating it yields CASSFRGTGELFF.

Concerning this clone: One end of the junction is discordant with germline, which a read error may explain. The chain couples TRBV10-1 to TRBJ2-3; 9 nucleotides match TRBD1. CDR3 length equals 13 residues. In germline, CDR1 is WNHNN, CDR2 SYGVQD (reference sequence). Here the CDR3 reads CTSSTGTGNTQYF. In DNA, the CDR3 is TGCACCAGCAGTACCGGGACAGGGAATACGCAGTATTTT.

The chain links TRBV30 to TRBJ2-7, with D tentatively TRBD2 (6 bases). The DNA matches TRBJ2-5 better at its end, which makes the J call doubtful. The CDR3 length is 13 residues. CDR1 and CDR2 (germline): GTSNPN, SVGIG (reference sequence). The CDR3: CAWSVRGVKTQYF. The CDR3 coding sequence is TGTGCCTGGAGTGTACGCGGGGTGAAGACCCAGTACTTC.

The chain employs TRBV5-6 and TRBJ2-3; D is undetermined. CDR3 length: 13 amino acids. Trimming took 4 bases from V and 2 from J, leaving 8 bases between them. Germline assignment: CDR1 SGHDT and CDR2 YYEEEE. CDR3 residues: CASSPSNTDTQYF. The CDR3 DNA sequence: TGTGCCAGCAGCCCAAGCAACACAGATACGCAGTATTTT. Supplemented by reference TRBV5-6 and TRBJ2-3, the full variable domain reads DAGVTQSPTHLIKTRGQQVTLRCSPKSGHDTVSWYQQALGQGPQFIFQYYEEEERQRGNFPDRFSGHQFPNYSSELNVNALLLGDSALYLCASSPSNTDTQYFGPGTRLTVL.

The genes are TRBV11-3 and TRBJ2-1; TRBD2 aligns across 9 bases. CDR1 SGHNT and CDR2 YENEEA come from the germline V gene. CDR3 size: 16 residues. V lost 1 base and J lost 4; bases outside the gene matches: 5. CDR3 DNA: TGTGCCAGCAGCTTAGCCCTGACTAGCGGTTACAATGAGCAGTTCTTC. It specifies CASSLALTSGYNEQFF.

Worth noting for this clone: Other DNA sequences in the same sample also yield this CDR3. The rearrangement links TRBV27 to TRBJ1-5, with unresolved D. Germline V gene lookup returns CDR1 MNHEY and CDR2 SMNVEV (reference sequence). Between the trimmed V and J ends, which lost 2 bases and 4 bases, there was a span of 6 bases. This CDR3 is 13 amino acids long. CDR3 protein: CASSLRGNQPQHF. The CDR3 bases are TGTGCCAGCAGTTTACGCGGAAATCAGCCCCAGCATTTT.

V and J are TRBV10-1 and TRBJ1-5; 7 bases align to TRBD1. CDR1 and CDR2 from the germline V gene are WNHNN and SYGVQD (reference sequence). Trimming cost V 10 bases and J 7 bases; bases outside gene matches: 10. The CDR3 contains 13 residues. CDR3 sequence reads: CATSQGNGQPQHF. CDR3 DNA sequence: TGCGCCACCTCACAGGGGAATGGACAGCCCCAGCATTTT.

This clone has more than one count but fewer than ten. The chain couples TRBV15 to TRBJ2-2; 10 nucleotides line up with TRBD2. This CDR3 contains 14 residues. The germline V gene encodes CDR1 LNHNV and CDR2 YYDKDF (reference sequence). Trimming cost V 7 bases and J 4 bases; bases outside gene matches: 3. CDR3 sequence reads: CATTGLAFTGELFF. The CDR3 DNA follows: TGTGCCACCACGGGACTAGCGTTCACCGGGGAGCTGTTTTTT. The whole variable domain, filled in from reference TRBV15 and TRBJ2-2, reads DAMVIQNPRYQVTQFGKPVTLSCSQTLNHNVMYWYQQKSSQAPKLLFHYYDKDFNNEADTPDNFQSRRPNTSFCFLDIRSPGLGDTAMYLCATTGLAFTGELFFGEGSRLTVL.

This clone appeared a single time. J is TRBJ2-1 and V is TRBV7-8, with D uncertain. Germline V lookup: CDR1 SGHVS, CDR2 FQNEAQ. The CDR3 totals 14 residues. Between the trimmed V and J ends, which lost 5 bases and 8 bases, there was a span of 16 bases. The CDR3 protein is CASSLAVTGDEQFF. DNA of the CDR3: TGTGCCAGCAGCCTTGCCGTTACTGGTGATGAGCAGTTCTTC.

The chain links TRBV7-9 to TRBJ2-5, with D maybe TRBD2 (5 bases). The DNA end is a closer match to TRBJ2-7, so the J assignment may be wrong. From germline, CDR1 is SEHNR and CDR2 FQNEAQ (reference sequence). The CDR3 has 14 amino acids. CDR3 protein: CASGGGWGQHEQYF. DNA for the CDR3: TGTGCCAGCGGCGGAGGCTGGGGTCAGCACGAGCAGTACTTC.

This clone appeared a few times. The chain is built from TRBV5-4 and TRBJ2-5; no clear D. Trimming removed 1 base at V and 3 bases at J, with 4 bases between. This CDR3 is built from 12 residues. The germline CDR1 and CDR2 sequences are SGHNT and YYREEE (reference sequence). In nucleotides, the CDR3 is TGTGCCAGCAGCTTGCCCAAAGAGACCCAGTACTTC. This translates into CASSLPKETQYF.

This chain uses TRBV7-2 with TRBJ1-5; no definite D call. The V end was cut by 1 base, the J end by 6 bases, with 7 bases between. CDR3 length: 13 amino acids. Germline V gene data show CDR1 as SGHTA and CDR2 as FQGNSA. Written as DNA, the CDR3 is TGTGCCAGCAGCTTAGAGAGGGCTCAGCCCCAGCATTTT. It encodes CASSLERAQPQHF.

J is TRBJ2-5 and V is TRBV7-2; no clear D. The CDR3 is made up of 13 amino acids. Germline lookup yields CDR1 SGHTA and CDR2 FQGNSA. Trimming took 3 bases from V and 4 from J, leaving 9 bases between them. CDR3 region: CASSLSFGETQYF. The CDR3 coding sequence is TGTGCCAGCAGCTTGAGTTTCGGAGAGACCCAGTACTTC.